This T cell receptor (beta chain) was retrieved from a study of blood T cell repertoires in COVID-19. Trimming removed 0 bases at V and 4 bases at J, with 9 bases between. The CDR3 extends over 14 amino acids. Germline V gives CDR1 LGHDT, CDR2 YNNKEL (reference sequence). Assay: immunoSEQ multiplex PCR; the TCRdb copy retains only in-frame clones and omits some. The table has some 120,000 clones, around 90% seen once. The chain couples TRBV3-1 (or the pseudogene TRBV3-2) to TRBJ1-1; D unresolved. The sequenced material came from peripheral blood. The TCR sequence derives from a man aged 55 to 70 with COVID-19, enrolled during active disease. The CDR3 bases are TGTGCCAGCAGCCAAGAAGTGGCTTTCACTGAAGCTTTCTTT. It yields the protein CASSQEVAFTEAFF.